This section outlines one T cell receptor beta chain sequence together with its context. Antigen specificity is unknown. Regarding treatment: oral pan-JAK inhibitor, 5-10 mg twice daily. The data originate from a study of CD8+ T cells in alopecia areata. Across the whole study: Twice a day, 5 to 10 mg of oral tofacitinib was administered to treated patients. Percent of scalp involved defined treated patients' severity scores. Study-level results: During tofacitinib treatment, many expanded lesional clones remained in scalp and blood.

Sequencing relied on a cDNA template that was reverse transcribed from extracted RNA. Profiled with immunoSEQ multiplex PCR; TCRdb holds only in-frame clones, not every one. The sample holds about 210,000 clones, 66% seen once. This sequence originates from a human donor with alopecia areata. The sequences come from CD4+ T cells sorted from blood, collected around week 44, from a patient treated with tofacitinib.

The CDR3 DNA is TGTGCCTGGAGCGTCACCATGAACACTGAAGCTTTCTTT. Translated, it gives CAWSVTMNTEAFF. The chain joins TRBV30 to TRBJ1-1; D ambiguous. Germline assignment: CDR1 GTSNPN and CDR2 SVGIG (reference sequence). V gave up 3 bases and J gave up 0 bases, with 8 bases separating them. This CDR3 has 13 amino acids.